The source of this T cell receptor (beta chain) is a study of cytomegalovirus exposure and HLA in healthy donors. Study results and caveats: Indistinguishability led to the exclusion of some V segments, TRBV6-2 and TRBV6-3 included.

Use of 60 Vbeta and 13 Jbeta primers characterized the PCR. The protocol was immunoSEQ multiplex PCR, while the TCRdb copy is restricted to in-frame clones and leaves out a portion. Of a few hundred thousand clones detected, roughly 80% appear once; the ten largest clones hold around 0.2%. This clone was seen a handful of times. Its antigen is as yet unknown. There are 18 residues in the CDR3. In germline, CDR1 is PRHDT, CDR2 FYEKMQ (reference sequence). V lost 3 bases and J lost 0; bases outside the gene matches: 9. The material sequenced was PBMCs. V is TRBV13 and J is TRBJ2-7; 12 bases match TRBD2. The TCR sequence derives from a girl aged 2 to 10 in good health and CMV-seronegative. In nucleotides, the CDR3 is TGTGCCAGCAGCTTCGCTGGACTAGCGGGATTTAGCTCCTACGAGCAGTACTTC. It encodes CASSFAGLAGFSSYEQYF.